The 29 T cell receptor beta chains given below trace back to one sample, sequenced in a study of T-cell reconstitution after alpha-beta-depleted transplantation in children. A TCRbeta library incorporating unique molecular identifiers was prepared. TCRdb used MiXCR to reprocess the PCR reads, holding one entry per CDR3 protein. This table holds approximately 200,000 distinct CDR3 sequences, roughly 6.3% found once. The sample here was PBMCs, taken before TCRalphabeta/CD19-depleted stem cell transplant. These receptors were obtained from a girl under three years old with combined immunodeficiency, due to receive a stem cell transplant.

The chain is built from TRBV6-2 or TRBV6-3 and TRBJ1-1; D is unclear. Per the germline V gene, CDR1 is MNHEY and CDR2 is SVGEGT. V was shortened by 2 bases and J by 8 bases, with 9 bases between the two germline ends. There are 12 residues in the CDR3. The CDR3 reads CASSYPDQEAFF. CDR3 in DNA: TGTGCCAGCAGTTACCCTGATCAGGAAGCTTTCTTT.

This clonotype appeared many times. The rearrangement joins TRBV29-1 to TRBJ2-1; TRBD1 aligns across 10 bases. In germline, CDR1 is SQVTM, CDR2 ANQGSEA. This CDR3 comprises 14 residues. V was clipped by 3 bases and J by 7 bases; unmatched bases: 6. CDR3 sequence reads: CSVEGTGVENEQFF. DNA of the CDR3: TGCAGCGTTGAGGGGACAGGGGTAGAGAATGAGCAGTTCTTC.

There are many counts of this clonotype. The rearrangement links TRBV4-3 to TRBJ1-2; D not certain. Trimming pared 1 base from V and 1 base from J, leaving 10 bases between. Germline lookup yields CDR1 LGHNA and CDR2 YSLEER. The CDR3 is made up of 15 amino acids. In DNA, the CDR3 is TGCGCCAGCAGCCAAGGGAGAATGCTTAACTATGGCTACACCTTC. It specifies CASSQGRMLNYGYTF.

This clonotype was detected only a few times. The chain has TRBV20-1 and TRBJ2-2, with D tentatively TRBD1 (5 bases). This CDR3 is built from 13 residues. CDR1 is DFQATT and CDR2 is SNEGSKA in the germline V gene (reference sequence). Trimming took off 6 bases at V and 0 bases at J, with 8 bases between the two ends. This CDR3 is CSARQSNTGELFF. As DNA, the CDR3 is TGCAGTGCCCGACAGTCGAACACCGGGGAGCTGTTTTTT.

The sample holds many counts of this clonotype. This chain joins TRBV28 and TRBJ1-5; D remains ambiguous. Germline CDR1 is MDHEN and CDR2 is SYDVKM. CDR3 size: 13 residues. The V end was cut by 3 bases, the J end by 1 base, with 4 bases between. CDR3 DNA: TGTGCCAGCAGTTTTCCCAGCAATCAGCCCCAGCATTTT. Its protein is CASSFPSNQPQHF. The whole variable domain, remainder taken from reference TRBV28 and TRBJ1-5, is DVKVTQSSRYLVKRTGEKVFLECVQDMDHENMFWYRQDPGLGLRLIYFSYDVKMKEKGDIPEGYSVSREKKERFSLILESASTNQTSMYLCASSFPSNQPQHFGDGTRLSIL.

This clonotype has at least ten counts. CDR3 protein: CSARESGQGGSEQFF. CDR3 sequence (DNA): TGCAGTGCTAGAGAATCTGGACAAGGGGGTTCGGAGCAGTTCTTC. V gene TRBV20-1 combines with J gene TRBJ2-1; D is perhaps TRBD1 (6 bases). V lost 0 bases and J lost 10, with 19 bases in between. The CDR3 consists of 15 residues. CDR1 is DFQATT, CDR2 SNEGSKA, per germline (reference sequence).

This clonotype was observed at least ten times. The CDR3: CATSRRRTASNTEAFF. CDR3 bases: TGTGCCACCAGTCGACGACGGACGGCGTCTAACACTGAAGCTTTCTTT. The V and J genes are TRBV15 and TRBJ1-1; D is uncertain. Looked up from germline, CDR1 is LNHNV and CDR2 is YYDKDF (reference sequence). Trimming shortened V by 6 bases and J by 2 bases, and 19 bases separated the two germline ends. This CDR3 is built from 16 residues.

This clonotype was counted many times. CDR3 sequence (DNA): TGTGCCAGCAGAAGGGATCCGCTGAACACCGGGGAGCTGTTTTTT. As protein: CASRRDPLNTGELFF. This chain links TRBV6-1 with TRBJ2-2, with D unclear. The CDR3 has 15 amino acids. Germline V gives CDR1 MNHNS, CDR2 SASEGT. The V and J ends lost 6 bases and 1 base respectively, with 12 bases between them.

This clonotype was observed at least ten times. The CDR3 DNA sequence: TGTGCCAGCAGCCCGGTGACGGGGGGCTACACCTTC. This sequence encodes CASSPVTGGYTF. This chain links TRBV13 with TRBJ1-2; D is uncertain. Trimming took off 5 bases at V and 8 bases at J, with 12 bases between the two ends. Per germline, CDR1 PRHDT and CDR2 FYEKMQ (reference sequence). The CDR3 consists of 12 residues.

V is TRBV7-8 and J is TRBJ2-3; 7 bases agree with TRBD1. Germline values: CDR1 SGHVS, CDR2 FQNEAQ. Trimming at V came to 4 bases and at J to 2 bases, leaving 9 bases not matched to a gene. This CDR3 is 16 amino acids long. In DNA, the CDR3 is TGTGCCAGCAGCTCCACAGGGGCCACTGCCACAGATACGCAGTATTTT. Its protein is CASSSTGATATDTQYF. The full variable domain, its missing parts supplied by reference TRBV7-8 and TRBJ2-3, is GAGVSQSPRYKVAKRGQDVALRCDPISGHVSLFWYQQALGQGPEFLTYFQNEAQLDKSGLPSDRFFAERPEGSVSTLKIQRTQQEDSAVYLCASSSTGATATDTQYFGPGTRLTVL.

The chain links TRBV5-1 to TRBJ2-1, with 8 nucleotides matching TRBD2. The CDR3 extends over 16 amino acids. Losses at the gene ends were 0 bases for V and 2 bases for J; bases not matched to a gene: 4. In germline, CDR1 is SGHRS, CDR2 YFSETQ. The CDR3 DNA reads TGCGCCAGCAGCTTGGGCGGGAGGCCGACCTACAATGAGCAGTTCTTC. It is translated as CASSLGGRPTYNEQFF. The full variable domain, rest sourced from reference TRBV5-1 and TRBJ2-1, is KAGVTQTPRYLIKTRGQQVTLSCSPISGHRSVSWYQQTPGQGLQFLFEYFSETQRNKGNFPGRFSGRQFSNSRSEMNVSTLELGDSALYLCASSLGGRPTYNEQFFGPGTRLTVL.

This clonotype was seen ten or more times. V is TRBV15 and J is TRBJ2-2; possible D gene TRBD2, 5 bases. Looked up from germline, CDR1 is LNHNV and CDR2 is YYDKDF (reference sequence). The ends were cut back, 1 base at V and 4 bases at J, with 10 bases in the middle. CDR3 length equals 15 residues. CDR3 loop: CATSRGRGSTGELFF. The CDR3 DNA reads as TGTGCCACCAGCAGAGGCCGGGGAAGCACCGGGGAGCTGTTTTTT.

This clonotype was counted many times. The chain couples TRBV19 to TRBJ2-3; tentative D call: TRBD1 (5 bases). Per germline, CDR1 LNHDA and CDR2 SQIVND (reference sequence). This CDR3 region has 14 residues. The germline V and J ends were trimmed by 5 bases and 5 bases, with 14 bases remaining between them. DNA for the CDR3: TGTGCCAGTAGTGTCCAGGGTTCGAAAGATACGCAGTATTTT. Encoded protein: CASSVQGSKDTQYF.

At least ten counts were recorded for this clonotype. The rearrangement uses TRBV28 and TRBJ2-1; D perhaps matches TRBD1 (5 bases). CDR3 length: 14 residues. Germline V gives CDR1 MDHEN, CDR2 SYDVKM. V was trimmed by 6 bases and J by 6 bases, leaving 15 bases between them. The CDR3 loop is CASSTQGSSNEQFF. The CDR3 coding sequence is TGTGCCAGCAGCACTCAGGGAAGCTCCAATGAGCAGTTCTTC.

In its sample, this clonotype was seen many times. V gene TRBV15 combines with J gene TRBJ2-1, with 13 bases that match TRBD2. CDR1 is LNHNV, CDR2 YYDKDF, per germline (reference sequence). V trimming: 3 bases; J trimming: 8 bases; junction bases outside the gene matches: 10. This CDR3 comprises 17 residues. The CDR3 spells CATSRDSTSGRADEQFF. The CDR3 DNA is TGTGCCACCAGCAGGGACTCAACTAGCGGGAGGGCCGATGAGCAGTTCTTC.

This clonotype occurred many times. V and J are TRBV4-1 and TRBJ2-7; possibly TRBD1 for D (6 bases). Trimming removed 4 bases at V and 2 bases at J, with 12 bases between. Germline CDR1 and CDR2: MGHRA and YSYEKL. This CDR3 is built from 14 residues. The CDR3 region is CASSRIGTPYEQYF. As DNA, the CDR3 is TGCGCCAGCAGCCGGATCGGGACACCCTACGAGCAGTACTTC.

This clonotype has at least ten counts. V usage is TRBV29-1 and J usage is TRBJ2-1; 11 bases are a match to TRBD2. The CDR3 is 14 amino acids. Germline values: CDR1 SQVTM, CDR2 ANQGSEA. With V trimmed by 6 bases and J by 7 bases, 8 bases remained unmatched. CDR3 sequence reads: CSVSSPSGRNEQFF. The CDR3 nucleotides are TGCAGCGTCAGCTCACCTAGCGGGAGGAATGAGCAGTTCTTC.

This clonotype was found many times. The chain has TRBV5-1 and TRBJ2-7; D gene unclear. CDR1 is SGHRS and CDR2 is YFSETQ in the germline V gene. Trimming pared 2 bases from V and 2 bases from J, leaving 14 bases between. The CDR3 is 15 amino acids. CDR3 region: CASSLDSAITYEQYF. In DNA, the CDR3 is TGCGCCAGCAGCTTAGACTCAGCGATAACCTACGAGCAGTACTTC. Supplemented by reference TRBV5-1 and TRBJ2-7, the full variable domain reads KAGVTQTPRYLIKTRGQQVTLSCSPISGHRSVSWYQQTPGQGLQFLFEYFSETQRNKGNFPGRFSGRQFSNSRSEMNVSTLELGDSALYLCASSLDSAITYEQYFGPGTRLTVT.

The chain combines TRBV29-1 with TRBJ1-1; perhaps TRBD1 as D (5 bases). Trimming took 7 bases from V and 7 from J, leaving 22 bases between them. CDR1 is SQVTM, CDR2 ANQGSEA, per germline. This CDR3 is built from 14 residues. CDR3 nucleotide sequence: TGCAGCGCCGGAGCAGGGCCGACGTATAGTGAAGCTTTCTTT. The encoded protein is CSAGAGPTYSEAFF.

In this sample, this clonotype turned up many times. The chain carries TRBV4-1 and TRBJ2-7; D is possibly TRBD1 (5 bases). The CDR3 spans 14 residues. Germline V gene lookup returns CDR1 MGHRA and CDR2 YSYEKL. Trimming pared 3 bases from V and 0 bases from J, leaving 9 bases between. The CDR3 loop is CASSHIDSSYEQYF. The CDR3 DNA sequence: TGCGCCAGCAGCCATATCGACAGCTCCTACGAGCAGTACTTC.

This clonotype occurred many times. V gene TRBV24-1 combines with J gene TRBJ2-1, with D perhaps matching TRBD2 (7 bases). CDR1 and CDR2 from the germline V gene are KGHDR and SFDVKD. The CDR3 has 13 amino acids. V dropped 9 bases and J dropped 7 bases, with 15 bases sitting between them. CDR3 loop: CATGGAIGNEQFF. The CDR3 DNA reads TGTGCCACCGGGGGGGCCATTGGTAATGAGCAGTTCTTC.

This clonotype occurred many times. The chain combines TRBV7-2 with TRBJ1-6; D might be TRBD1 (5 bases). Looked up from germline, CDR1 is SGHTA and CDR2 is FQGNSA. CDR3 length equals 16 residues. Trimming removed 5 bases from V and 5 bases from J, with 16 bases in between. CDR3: CASSPFAGRNNSPLHF. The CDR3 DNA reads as TGTGCCAGCAGCCCCTTCGCGGGACGGAATAATTCACCCCTCCACTTT.

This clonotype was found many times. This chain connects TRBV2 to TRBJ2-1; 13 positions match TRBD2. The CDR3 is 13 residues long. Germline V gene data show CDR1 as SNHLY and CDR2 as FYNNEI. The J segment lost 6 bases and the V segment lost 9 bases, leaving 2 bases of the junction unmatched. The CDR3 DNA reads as TGTGCCAGGAGACTAGCGGGGGGCAATGAGCAGTTCTTC. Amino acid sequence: CARRLAGGNEQFF.

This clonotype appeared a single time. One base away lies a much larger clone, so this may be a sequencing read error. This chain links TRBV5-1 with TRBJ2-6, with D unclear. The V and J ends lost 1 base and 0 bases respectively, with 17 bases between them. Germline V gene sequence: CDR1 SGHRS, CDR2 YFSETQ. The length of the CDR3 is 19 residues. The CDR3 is CASSLTFAGITSGANVLTF. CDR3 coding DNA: TGCGCCAGCAGCTTGACTTTCGCTGGCATTACCTCTGGGGCCAACGTCCTGACTTTC.

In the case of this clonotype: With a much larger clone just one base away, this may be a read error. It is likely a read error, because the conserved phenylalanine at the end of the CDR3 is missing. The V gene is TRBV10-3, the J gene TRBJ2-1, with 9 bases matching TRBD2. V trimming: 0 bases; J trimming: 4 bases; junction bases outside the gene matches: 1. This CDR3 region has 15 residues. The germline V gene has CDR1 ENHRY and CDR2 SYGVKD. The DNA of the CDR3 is TGTGCCATCAGTGAGTCAGCGGGGGGTTACAATGAGCAGTTCTAC. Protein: CAISESAGGYNEQFY.

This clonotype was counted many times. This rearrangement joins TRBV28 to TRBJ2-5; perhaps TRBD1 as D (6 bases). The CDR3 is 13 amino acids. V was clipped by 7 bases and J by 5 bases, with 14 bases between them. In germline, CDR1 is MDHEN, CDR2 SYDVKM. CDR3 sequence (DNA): TGTGCCAGCAAGACAGGACCCGCGGAGACCCAGTACTTC. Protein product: CASKTGPAETQYF. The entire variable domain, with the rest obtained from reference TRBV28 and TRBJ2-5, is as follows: DVKVTQSSRYLVKRTGEKVFLECVQDMDHENMFWYRQDPGLGLRLIYFSYDVKMKEKGDIPEGYSVSREKKERFSLILESASTNQTSMYLCASKTGPAETQYFGPGTRLLVL.

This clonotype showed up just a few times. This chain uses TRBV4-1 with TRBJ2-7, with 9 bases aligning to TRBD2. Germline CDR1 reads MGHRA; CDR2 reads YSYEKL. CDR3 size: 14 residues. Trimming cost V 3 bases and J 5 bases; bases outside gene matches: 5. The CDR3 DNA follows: TGCGCCAGCAGCCAGGGAGCGGGGGGCCACGAGCAGTACTTC. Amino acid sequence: CASSQGAGGHEQYF.

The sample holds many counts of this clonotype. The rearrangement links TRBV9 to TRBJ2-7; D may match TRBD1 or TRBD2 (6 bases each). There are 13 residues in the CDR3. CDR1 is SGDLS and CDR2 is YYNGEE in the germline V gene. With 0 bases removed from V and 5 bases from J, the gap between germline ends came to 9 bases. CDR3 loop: CASSVVGGHEQYF. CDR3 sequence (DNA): TGTGCCAGCAGCGTAGTTGGGGGGCACGAGCAGTACTTC.

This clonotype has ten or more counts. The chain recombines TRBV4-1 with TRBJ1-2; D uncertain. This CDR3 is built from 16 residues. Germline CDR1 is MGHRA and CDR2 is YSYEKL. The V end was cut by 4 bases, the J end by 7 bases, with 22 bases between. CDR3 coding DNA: TGCGCCAGCAGCCTGAACAGCCGTTGGGGTTTGCTTGGCTACACCTTC. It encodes CASSLNSRWGLLGYTF.